The 10 T cell receptor beta chains listed next were all sequenced from one sample in a study of human T cells and chemical hapten exposure. Time point given: patch test 1, 2 weeks after DPC sensitization. The treatment here: therapeutic diphenylcyclopropenone sensitization with weekly scalp DPC. TCRdb used MiXCR to reprocess the RACE reads, holding one entry per CDR3 protein. The profile shows 85,000 to 100,000 distinct CDR3 sequences, roughly an eighth of them singletons. Sequencing was performed on whole blood, taken in connection with sensitization to the hapten diphenylcyclopropenone (DPC). The receptors here all came from a woman between 40 and 55 years old with alopecia areata. Some clones in this sample may be carry-over from other donors' samples.

This clonotype has only a few counts. The chain joins TRBV20-1 to TRBJ2-3, with 7 bases fitting TRBD2. V gave up 3 bases and J gave up 3 bases; unmatched junction bases: 6. This CDR3 spans 14 amino acids. Per the germline V gene, CDR1 is DFQATT and CDR2 is SNEGSKA (reference sequence). CDR3 in amino acids: CSASPTSLTDTQYF. CDR3 nucleotide sequence: TGCAGTGCTAGTCCGACTAGCCTGACAGATACGCAGTATTTT.

This clonotype was recorded at least ten times. The rearrangement uses TRBV9 and TRBJ2-1; the D gene is possibly TRBD2 (5 bases). The CDR3 spans 15 residues. Germline lookup yields CDR1 SGDLS and CDR2 YYNGEE. V was trimmed by 0 bases and J by 0 bases, leaving 7 bases between them. CDR3 sequence (DNA): TGTGCCAGCAGCGTAGGTAGCGCCTCCTACAATGAGCAGTTCTTC. It specifies CASSVGSASYNEQFF.

This clonotype was observed many times. This chain joins TRBV6-1 and TRBJ2-3, with 12 nucleotides matching TRBD2. CDR3 size: 15 residues. J lost 6 bases, V lost 6 bases, and 7 bases had no gene match. The germline CDR1 and CDR2 sequences are MNHNS and SASEGT. This CDR3 is CASSRLAGEGDTQYF. CDR3 bases: TGTGCCAGCAGCCGACTAGCGGGAGAGGGGGATACGCAGTATTTT.

This rearrangement joins TRBV28 to TRBJ2-7, with 8 bases lining up with TRBD1. The J segment lost 6 bases and the V segment lost 5 bases, leaving 18 bases of the junction unmatched. The CDR3 covers 17 residues. CDR1 MDHEN and CDR2 SYDVKM come from the germline V gene. The CDR3 sequence: CASSTRQGIYQMSEQYF. The CDR3 nucleotides are TGTGCCAGCAGTACTCGACAGGGGATTTACCAAATGAGCGAGCAGTACTTC. Full variable domain (missing parts from reference TRBV28 and TRBJ2-7): DVKVTQSSRYLVKRTGEKVFLECVQDMDHENMFWYRQDPGLGLRLIYFSYDVKMKEKGDIPEGYSVSREKKERFSLILESASTNQTSMYLCASSTRQGIYQMSEQYFGPGTRLTVT.

The CDR3 loop is CSVEDRGQGSGYEQYF. CDR3 coding DNA: TGCAGCGTTGAAGATCGGGGACAGGGAAGCGGGTACGAGCAGTACTTC. The genes are TRBV29-1 and TRBJ2-7; 9 bases are a match to TRBD1. CDR1 and CDR2 (germline): SQVTM, ANQGSEA. The CDR3 is 16 residues long. The V and J ends lost 0 bases and 4 bases, in that order; junction bases with no gene match: 10.

Concerning this clonotype itself: This may be a read error: a much more frequent sequence differs by one nucleotide. This chain links TRBV7-3 with TRBJ2-1, with no clear D. This CDR3 is 12 amino acids long. From germline, CDR1 is SGHTA and CDR2 FQGTGA. As DNA, the CDR3 is TGTGCCAACAGCTCGGACCTGGCTGAGCAGTTCTTC. Protein product: CANSSDLAEQFF.

This clonotype was found a few times. J is TRBJ2-2 and V is TRBV19, with D tentatively TRBD2 (7 bases). CDR3 size: 15 residues. The germline V and J ends were trimmed by 8 bases and 7 bases, with 20 bases remaining between them. Germline CDR1 and CDR2: LNHDA and SQIVND (reference sequence). The CDR3, as DNA: TGTGCCAGTTGCTCAAGAACAGGGAGGGTCGGGGAGCTGTTTTTT. Translation gives CASCSRTGRVGELFF.

Ten or more counts support this clonotype. V is TRBV2 and J is TRBJ2-3; 7 bases match TRBD2. Germline V CDR1 and CDR2: SNHLY, FYNNEI. V shed 1 base, J shed 3 bases, and the junction held 7 bases outside the gene matches. The CDR3 sequence is 16 residues long. The CDR3 DNA reads as TGTGCCAGCAGTGAAGGCGGGAGCGTGGGAACAGATACGCAGTATTTT. Translating gives CASSEGGSVGTDTQYF.

This clonotype was recorded a few times. The chain employs TRBV4-3 and TRBJ1-2; possibly TRBD1 for D (5 bases). The CDR3 covers 15 residues. V lost 4 bases, J lost 3 bases, and 15 bases lay in between. The germline V gene has CDR1 LGHNA and CDR2 YSLEER. CDR3 nucleotide sequence: TGCGCCAGCAGCCTAGTGACAGACCTGCACTATGGCTACACCTTC. Protein product: CASSLVTDLHYGYTF.

The table lists this clonotype with a few counts. This chain connects TRBV7-8 to TRBJ2-2, with TRBD1 identical over 9 bases. V shed 3 bases, J shed 3 bases, and the junction held 5 bases outside the gene matches. This CDR3 has 16 amino acids. Germline CDR1 is SGHVS and CDR2 is FQNEAQ. The CDR3 coding sequence is TGTGCCAGCAGCTTTGGAGGACAGGGGTACACCGGGGAGCTGTTTTTT. This translates into CASSFGGQGYTGELFF. Supplemented by reference TRBV7-8 and TRBJ2-2, the full variable domain reads GAGVSQSPRYKVAKRGQDVALRCDPISGHVSLFWYQQALGQGPEFLTYFQNEAQLDKSGLPSDRFFAERPEGSVSTLKIQRTQQEDSAVYLCASSFGGQGYTGELFFGEGSRLTVL.